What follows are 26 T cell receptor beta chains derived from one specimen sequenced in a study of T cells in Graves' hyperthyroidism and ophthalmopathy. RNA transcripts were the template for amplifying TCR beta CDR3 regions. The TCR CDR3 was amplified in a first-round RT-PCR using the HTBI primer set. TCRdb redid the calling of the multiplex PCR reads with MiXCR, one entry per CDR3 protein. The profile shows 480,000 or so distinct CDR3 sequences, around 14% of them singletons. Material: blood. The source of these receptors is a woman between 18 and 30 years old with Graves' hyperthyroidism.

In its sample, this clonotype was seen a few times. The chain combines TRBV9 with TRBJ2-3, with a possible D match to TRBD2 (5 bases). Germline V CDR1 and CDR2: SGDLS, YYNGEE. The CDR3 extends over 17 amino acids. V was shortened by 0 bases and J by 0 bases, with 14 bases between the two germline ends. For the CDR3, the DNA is TGTGCCAGCAGCGTAGAGGCGGTCGGGAAAAGCACAGATACGCAGTATTTT. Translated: CASSVEAVGKSTDTQYF.

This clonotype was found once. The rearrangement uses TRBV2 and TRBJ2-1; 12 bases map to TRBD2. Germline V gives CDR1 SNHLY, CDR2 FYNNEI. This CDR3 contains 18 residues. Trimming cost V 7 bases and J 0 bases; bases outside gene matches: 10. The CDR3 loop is CASKAPSGRAPSYNEQFF. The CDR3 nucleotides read TGTGCCAGCAAGGCTCCTAGCGGGAGGGCCCCCTCCTACAATGAGCAGTTCTTC.

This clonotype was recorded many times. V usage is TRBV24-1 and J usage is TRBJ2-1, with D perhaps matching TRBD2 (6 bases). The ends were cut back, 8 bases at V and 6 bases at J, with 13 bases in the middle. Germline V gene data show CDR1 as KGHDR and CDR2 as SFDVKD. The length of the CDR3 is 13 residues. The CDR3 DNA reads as TGTGCCACCACTTCGGGGGTGGGCAATGAGCAGTTCTTC. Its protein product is CATTSGVGNEQFF.

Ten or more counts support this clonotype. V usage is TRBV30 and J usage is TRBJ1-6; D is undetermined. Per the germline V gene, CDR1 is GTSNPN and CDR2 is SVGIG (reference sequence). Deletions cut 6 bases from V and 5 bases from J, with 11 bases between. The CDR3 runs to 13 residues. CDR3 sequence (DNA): TGTGCCTGCTCCGGAGGAGATAATTCACCCCTCCACTTT. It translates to CACSGGDNSPLHF. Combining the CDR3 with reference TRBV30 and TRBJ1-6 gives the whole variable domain SQTIHQWPATLVQPVGSPLSLECTVEGTSNPNLYWYRQAAGRGLQLLFYSVGIGQISSEVPQNLSASRPQDRQFILSSKKLLLSDSGFYLCACSGGDNSPLHFGNGTRLTVT.

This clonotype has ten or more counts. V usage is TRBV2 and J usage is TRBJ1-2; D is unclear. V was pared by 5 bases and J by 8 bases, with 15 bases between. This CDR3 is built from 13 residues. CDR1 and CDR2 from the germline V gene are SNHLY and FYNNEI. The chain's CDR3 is CASSPDGEGGYTF. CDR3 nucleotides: TGTGCCAGCAGTCCAGACGGCGAGGGAGGCTACACCTTC.

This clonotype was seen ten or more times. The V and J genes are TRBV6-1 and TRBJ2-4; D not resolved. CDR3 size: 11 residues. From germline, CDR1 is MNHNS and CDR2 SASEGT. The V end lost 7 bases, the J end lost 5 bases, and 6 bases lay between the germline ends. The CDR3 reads CASTLQNIQYF. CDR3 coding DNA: TGTGCCAGCACCCTACAAAACATTCAGTACTTC.

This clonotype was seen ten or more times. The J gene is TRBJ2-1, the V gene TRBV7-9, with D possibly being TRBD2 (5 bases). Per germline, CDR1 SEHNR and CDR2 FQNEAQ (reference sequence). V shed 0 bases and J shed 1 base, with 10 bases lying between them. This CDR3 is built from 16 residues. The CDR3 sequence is CASSLASGLSYNEQFF. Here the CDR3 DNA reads TGTGCCAGCAGCTTAGCGAGCGGTCTATCCTACAATGAGCAGTTCTTC.

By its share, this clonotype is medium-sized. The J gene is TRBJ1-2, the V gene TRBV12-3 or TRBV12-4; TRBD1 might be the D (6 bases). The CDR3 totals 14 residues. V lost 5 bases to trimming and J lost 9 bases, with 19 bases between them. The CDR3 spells CASSPGTFLWSYTF. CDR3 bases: TGTGCCAGCAGTCCCGGGACATTCCTATGGAGCTACACCTTC.

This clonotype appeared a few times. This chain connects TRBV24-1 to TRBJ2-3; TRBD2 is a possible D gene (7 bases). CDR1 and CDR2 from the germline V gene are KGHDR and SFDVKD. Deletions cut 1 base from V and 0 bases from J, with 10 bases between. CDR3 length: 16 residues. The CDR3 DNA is TGTGCCACCAGTGATTTTCGGGGGGCTAGCACAGATACGCAGTATTTT. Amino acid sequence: CATSDFRGASTDTQYF.

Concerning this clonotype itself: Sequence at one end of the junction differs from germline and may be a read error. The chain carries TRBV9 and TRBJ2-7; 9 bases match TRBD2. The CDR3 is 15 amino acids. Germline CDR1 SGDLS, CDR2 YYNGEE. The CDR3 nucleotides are TGTGCCAGCAGCGTAGACGGGACTAGCTTCTACGGGCAGTACTTC. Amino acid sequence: CASSVDGTSFYGQYF.

DNA of the CDR3: TGTGCCAGCTCACCCCGACTAGCGGATAATAACAATGAGCAGTTCTTC. Translating it yields CASSPRLADNNNEQFF. This chain links TRBV2 with TRBJ2-1; TRBD2 agrees at 9 bases. Germline loops: CDR1 SNHLY, CDR2 FYNNEI. The CDR3 has 16 amino acids. The V segment lost 8 bases and the J segment 5 bases; nucleotides outside the gene matches: 13.

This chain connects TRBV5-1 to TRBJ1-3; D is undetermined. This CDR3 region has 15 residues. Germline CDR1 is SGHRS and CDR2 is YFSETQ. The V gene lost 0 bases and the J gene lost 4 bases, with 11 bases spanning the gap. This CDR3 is CASSLEAGYGNTIYF. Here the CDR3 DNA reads TGCGCCAGCAGCTTGGAGGCAGGATACGGAAACACCATATATTTT. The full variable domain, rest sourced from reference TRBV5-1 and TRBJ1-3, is KAGVTQTPRYLIKTRGQQVTLSCSPISGHRSVSWYQQTPGQGLQFLFEYFSETQRNKGNFPGRFSGRQFSNSRSEMNVSTLELGDSALYLCASSLEAGYGNTIYFGEGSWLTVV.

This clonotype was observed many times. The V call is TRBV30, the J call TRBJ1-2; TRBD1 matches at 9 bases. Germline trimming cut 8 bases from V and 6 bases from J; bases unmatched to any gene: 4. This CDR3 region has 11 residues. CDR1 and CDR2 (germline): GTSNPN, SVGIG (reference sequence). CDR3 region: CATGQGHGYTF. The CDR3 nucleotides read TGTGCCACCGGACAGGGGCATGGCTACACCTTC.

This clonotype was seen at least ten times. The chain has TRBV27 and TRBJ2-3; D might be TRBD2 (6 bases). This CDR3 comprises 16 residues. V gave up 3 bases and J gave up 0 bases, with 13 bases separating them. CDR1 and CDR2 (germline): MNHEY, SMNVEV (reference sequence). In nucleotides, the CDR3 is TGTGCCAGCAGTTTCCTCGGGACTTCAAGCACAGATACGCAGTATTTT. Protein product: CASSFLGTSSTDTQYF.

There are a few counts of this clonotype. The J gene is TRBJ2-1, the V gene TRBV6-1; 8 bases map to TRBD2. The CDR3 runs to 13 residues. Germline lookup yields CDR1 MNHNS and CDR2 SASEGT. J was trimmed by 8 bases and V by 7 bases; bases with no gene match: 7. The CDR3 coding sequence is TGTGCCAGCATACGGGAGGGCCGGTATGAGCAGTTCTTC. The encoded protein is CASIREGRYEQFF.

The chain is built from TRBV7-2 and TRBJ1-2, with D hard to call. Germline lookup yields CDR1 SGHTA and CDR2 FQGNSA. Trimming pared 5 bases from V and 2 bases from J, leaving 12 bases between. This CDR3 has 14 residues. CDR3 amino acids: CASSRRTGNYGYTF. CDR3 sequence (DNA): TGTGCCAGCAGCCGACGGACGGGGAACTATGGCTACACCTTC.

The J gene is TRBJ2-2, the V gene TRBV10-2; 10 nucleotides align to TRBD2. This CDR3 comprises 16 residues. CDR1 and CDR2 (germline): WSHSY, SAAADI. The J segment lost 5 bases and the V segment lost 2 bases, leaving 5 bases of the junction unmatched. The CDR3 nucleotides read TGCGCCAGCAGTGAGGGTGTACTAGCGGGAACCGGGGAGCTGTTTTTT. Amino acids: CASSEGVLAGTGELFF.

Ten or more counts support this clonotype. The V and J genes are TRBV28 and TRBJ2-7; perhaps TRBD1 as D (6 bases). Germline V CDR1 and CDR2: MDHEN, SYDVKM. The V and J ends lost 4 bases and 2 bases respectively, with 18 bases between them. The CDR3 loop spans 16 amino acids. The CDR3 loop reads CASSSKGDPATYEQYF. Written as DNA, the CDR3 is TGTGCCAGCAGTTCCAAGGGGGACCCTGCTACCTACGAGCAGTACTTC.

DNA for the CDR3: TGTGCCAGCAGTTTGACGTCAGCGGGAGGGCAAGAGACCCAGTACTTC. As protein: CASSLTSAGGQETQYF. The rearrangement uses TRBV12-3 or TRBV12-4 and TRBJ2-5; 10 bases are shared with TRBD2. The V segment lost 3 bases and the J segment 2 bases; nucleotides outside the gene matches: 6. The CDR3 runs to 16 residues.

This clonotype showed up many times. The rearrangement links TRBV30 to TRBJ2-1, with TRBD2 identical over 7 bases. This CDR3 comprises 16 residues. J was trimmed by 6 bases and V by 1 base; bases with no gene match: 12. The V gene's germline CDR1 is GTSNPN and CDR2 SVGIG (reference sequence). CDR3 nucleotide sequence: TGTGCCTGGAGTGCCCTCCCATTGACTAGCCGCAATGAGCAGTTCTTC. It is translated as CAWSALPLTSRNEQFF.

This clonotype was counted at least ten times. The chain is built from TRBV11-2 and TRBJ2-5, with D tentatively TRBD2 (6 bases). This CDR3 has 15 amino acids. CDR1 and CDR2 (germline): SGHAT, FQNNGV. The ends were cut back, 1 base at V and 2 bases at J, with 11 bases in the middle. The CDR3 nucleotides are TGTGCCAGCAGCTTAGGAGTTGCGGGACAAGAGACCCAGTACTTC. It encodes CASSLGVAGQETQYF.

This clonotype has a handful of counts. In nucleotides, the CDR3 is TGTGCCAGCAGCGAGACAGGGACCACTGAAGCTTTCTTT. This sequence encodes CASSETGTTEAFF. The chain employs TRBV9 and TRBJ1-1; 7 nucleotides agree with TRBD1. V lost 3 bases and J lost 4; bases outside the gene matches: 3. The germline gives CDR1 SGDLS, CDR2 YYNGEE. The CDR3 runs to 13 residues.

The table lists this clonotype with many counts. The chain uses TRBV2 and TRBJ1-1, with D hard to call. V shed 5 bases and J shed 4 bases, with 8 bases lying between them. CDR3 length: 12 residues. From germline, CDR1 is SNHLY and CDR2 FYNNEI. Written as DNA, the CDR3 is TGTGCCAGCAGTTGGCTGGGCACTGAAGCTTTCTTT. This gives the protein CASSWLGTEAFF. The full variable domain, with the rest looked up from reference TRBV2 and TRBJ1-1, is EPEVTQTPSHQVTQMGQEVILRCVPISNHLYFYWYRQILGQKVEFLVSFYNNEISEKSEIFDDQFSVERPDGSNFTLKIRSTKLEDSAMYFCASSWLGTEAFFGQGTRLTVV.

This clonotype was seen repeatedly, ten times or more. CDR3: CASSLNPAGGRETQYF. The CDR3 nucleotides are TGTGCCAGCAGTTTAAATCCTGCGGGCGGGCGAGAGACCCAGTACTTC. J is TRBJ2-5 and V is TRBV12-3 or TRBV12-4, with a tentative D call TRBD2 (5 bases). Trimming stripped 2 bases from V and 4 bases from J, with 17 bases between. This CDR3 comprises 16 residues.

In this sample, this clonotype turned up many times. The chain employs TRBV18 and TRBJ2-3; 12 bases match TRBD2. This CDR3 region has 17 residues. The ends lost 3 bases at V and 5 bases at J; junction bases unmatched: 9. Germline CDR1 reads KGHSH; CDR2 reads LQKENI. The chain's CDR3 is CASSPPGLAGLKDTQYF. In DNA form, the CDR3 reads TGTGCCAGCTCACCTCCCGGACTAGCGGGACTGAAAGATACGCAGTATTTT.

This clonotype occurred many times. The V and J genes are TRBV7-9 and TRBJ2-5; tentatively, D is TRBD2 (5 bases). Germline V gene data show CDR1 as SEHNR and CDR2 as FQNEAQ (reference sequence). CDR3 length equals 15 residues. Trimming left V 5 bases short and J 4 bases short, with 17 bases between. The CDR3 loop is CASSPTAVEGETQYF. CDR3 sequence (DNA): TGTGCCAGCAGCCCAACAGCCGTTGAGGGAGAGACCCAGTACTTC.